This T cell receptor (beta chain) originates from a study of T-cell memory formation after mild COVID-19. About the study: TCR clusters mostly belonged to single donors.

In TCRdb, the 5' RACE reads were re-called with MiXCR into one record per CDR3 protein. The sample carries around 450,000 distinct CDR3 sequences, roughly a quarter recorded once. Details on this clonotype: One end of the junction fails to match germline, which may point to a read error.

Sequenced input: PBMCs or a T cell subset sorted from them (not recorded which). The sequence derives from an adult woman who had mild COVID-19 (a few samples of this study predate the infection). Cell type and time point are not known.

CDR3 amino acids: CASSVTGGNNNEQFF. The CDR3 DNA sequence: TGTGCCAGCAGCGTAACAGGGGGAAACAACAATGAGCAGTTCTTC. The chain uses TRBV7-3 and TRBJ2-1; 8 bases are a match to TRBD1. CDR3 length equals 15 residues. Germline V gene sequence: CDR1 SGHTA, CDR2 FQGTGA.